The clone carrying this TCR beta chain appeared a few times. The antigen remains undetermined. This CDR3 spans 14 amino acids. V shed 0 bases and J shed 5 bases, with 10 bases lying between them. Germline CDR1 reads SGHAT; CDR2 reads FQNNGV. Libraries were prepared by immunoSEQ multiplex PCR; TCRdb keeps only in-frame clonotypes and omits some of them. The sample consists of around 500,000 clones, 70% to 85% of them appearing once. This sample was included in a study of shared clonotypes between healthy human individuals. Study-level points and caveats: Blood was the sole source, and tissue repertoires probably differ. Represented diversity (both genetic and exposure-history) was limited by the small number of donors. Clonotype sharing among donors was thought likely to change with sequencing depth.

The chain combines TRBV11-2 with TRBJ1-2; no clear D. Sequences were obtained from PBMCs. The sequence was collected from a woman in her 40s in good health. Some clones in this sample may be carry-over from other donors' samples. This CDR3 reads CASSLEGQRYGYTF. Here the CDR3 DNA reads TGTGCCAGCAGCTTAGAGGGCCAGAGGTATGGCTACACCTTC.